The sequence of this TCR beta chain was determined in a study of T cells in Graves' hyperthyroidism and ophthalmopathy (dated by TCRdb to the late 2010s). A note on the overall study: Peripheral blood was collected at initial diagnosis, before any treatment. To identify distinguishing TCR V-J signatures, a discovery cohort of about 100 patients was used, comprising 43 with Graves' ophthalmopathy and approximately 58 with stable Graves' hyperthyroidism. Whether ophthalmopathy could be predicted prospectively was tested in an independent validation cohort made up of 18 to 20 hyperthyroidism patients plus 17 patients who later progressed to ophthalmopathy. The roughly 100 discovery patients were randomly divided into training and test sets at a 7:3 ratio. The study also compared thyroid tissue and blood T-cell repertoires from about six Graves' hyperthyroidism patients. Once sampling was done, hyperthyroidism patients were given methimazole at a starting dose of 30 mg daily, whereas ophthalmopathy patients were given high-dose intravenous methylprednisolone. According to the paper, TCR Vbeta CDR3 sequencing was carried out on approximately 140 peripheral blood samples, which came from under 50 ophthalmopathy, 75 to 80 hyperthyroidism and roughly 17 progressor patients.

In its sample, this clonotype was seen many times. Its antigen is unknown. No base qualities exist here, and no much larger clone lies one base off it. Graves' hyperthyroidism was defined as stable when no progression to ophthalmopathy occurred over 18 months of follow-up. Hyperthyroidism patients were newly diagnosed, with disease duration under 2 months, and aged 18 to 65 years. The study excluded patients with uncontrolled infections, other autoimmune diseases, pregnancy or lactation. Diagnoses were established on the basis of clinical symptoms, serum thyroxine and TRAb, thyroid ultrasound, and orbital computed tomography. PBMCs were separated from approximately 9.9 ml of fresh peripheral blood using Ficoll-Paque density gradient centrifugation. Trizol reagent was used to extract total RNA, and RNA quality was then checked on an Agilent 2100 Bioanalyzer. The TCR beta CDR3 regions were amplified from the RNA transcripts. A first-round RT-PCR of the TCR CDR3 used the HTBI primer set with the Qiagen OneStep RT-PCR kit. A second multiplex PCR round built the libraries, followed by size selection and purification. Sequencing of the libraries was done on an Illumina HiSeq2000 using paired-end 100 bp reads. The study's processing was this. SOAPnuke was used to process the raw data, with reads discarded if the reads contained adapters or uncalled bases, had a mean Phred below 15, or lacked an exact constant-primer or identifier match. High-quality paired reads were merged using COPE v1.2.5, and each unique nucleotide sequence was defined as a clonotype. MiTCR v1.1 was used to align clonotypes to the IMGT TRBV, TRBD and TRBJ reference segments. The analysis was restricted to V-J combinations with a frequency above 0.0001, which together covered just over 99% of the repertoires. The TCS score was defined as F50 (clonal expansion) divided by E x V (chaos), with BLOSUM62-based TCRdist calculated between CDR3 peptides within each V-J. Welch's t-statistics and random forest reduced around 550 V-J features to roughly 13, which were used in a naive Bayes classifier (R e1071). TCRdb reprocessed the public reads (quality trimming at Q25 with fastp, clone calling with MiXCR) and kept in-frame beta chains. CDR3 protein sequences are deduplicated, and each keeps its most common genes and DNA. The authors' filters were not applied to this entry. The sample has approximately 520,000 distinct CDR3 sequences on record, 20% of them singletons. The leading ten clones occupy 26% of the sample.

Overall study results and their limits: In validation, the model predicted progression to ophthalmopathy with 60% to 71% sensitivity and approximately 72% specificity, a median of 6.5 months before onset. Ophthalmopathy was separated from stable hyperthyroidism by a 13 V-J signature model, with over 85% sensitivity and just over 81% specificity obtained in cross-validation and 80%/75% obtained in testing. Sample size was not statistically predetermined, and investigators were not blinded to group allocation. Blood samples also contained most of the expanded thyroid clonotypes (frequency above 0.001), which suggests that blood repertoires may reflect thyroid immune responses.

The junction carries 9 bases between V and J, which are trimmed by 3 bases and 3 bases respectively. Measured from the cysteine to the phenylalanine, the CDR3 is 14 residues long. Only CDR3 DNA is held: 42 bases, read in frame from base 1. Taken from the germline V gene, the CDR1 and CDR2 loops are SGHRS and YFSETQ. The sequence joins TRBV5-1 to TRBJ2-2; confidence is insufficient to name the D gene. Source material: blood. The origin of this receptor is a man between 18 and 29 years old with Graves' hyperthyroidism. The DNA sequence is TGCGCCAGCAGCTCCGGCCCGTACACCGGGGAGCTGTTTTTT. This yields the protein CASSSGPYTGELFF.